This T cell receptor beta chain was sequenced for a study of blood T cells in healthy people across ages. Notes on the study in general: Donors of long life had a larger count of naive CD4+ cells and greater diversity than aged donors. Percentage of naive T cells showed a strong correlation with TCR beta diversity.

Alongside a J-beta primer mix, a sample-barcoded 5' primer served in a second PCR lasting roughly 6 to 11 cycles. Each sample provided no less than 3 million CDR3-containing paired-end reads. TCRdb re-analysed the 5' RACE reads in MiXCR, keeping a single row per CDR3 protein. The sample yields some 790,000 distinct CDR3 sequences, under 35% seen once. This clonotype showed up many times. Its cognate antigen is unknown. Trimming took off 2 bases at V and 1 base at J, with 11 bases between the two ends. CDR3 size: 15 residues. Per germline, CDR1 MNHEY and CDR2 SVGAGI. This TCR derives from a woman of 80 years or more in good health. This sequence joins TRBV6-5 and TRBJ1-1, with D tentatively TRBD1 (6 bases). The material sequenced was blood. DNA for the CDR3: TGTGCCAGCAGTTACGCGCGACAGGCGAACACTGAAGCTTTCTTT. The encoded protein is CASSYARQANTEAFF.